The 25 T cell receptor beta chains presented below share a single source sample, sequenced in a study of OX40 agonist ivuxolimab in advanced cancers. The repertoire was sequenced with immunoSEQ multiplex PCR; TCRdb's copy has only in-frame clones and lacks some. The data show 50,000 to 80,000 clones, roughly 80% seen once. This sample comprised CD4+ or CD8+ T cells sorted from blood, obtained in a trial of the OX40 agonist ivuxolimab. The receptors were sampled from an adult with an advanced solid tumor such as melanoma, head and neck, liver or kidney cancer.

This chain uses TRBV29-1 with TRBJ2-1, with TRBD1 matching 9 bases. J gave up 1 base and V 7 bases, and 5 bases lay outside the gene matches. The CDR3 has 14 amino acids. Per germline, CDR1 SQVTM and CDR2 ANQGSEA. CDR3 region: CSAAGTGSYNEQFF. CDR3 bases: TGCAGCGCCGCCGGGACAGGGTCCTACAATGAGCAGTTCTTC.

This rearrangement joins TRBV19 to TRBJ1-2; D might be TRBD1 (6 bases). This CDR3 has 14 residues. Trimming removed 3 bases at V and 9 bases at J, with 17 bases between. The germline V gene has CDR1 LNHDA and CDR2 SQIVND (reference sequence). The CDR3 sequence: CASSISFLGDSYTF. The CDR3 DNA follows: TGTGCCAGTAGTATCTCTTTTCTTGGGGACAGCTACACCTTC.

This chain connects TRBV2 to TRBJ1-2; 12 bases align to TRBD1. This CDR3 spans 15 amino acids. The V gene's germline CDR1 is SNHLY and CDR2 FYNNEI. The V gene end was trimmed by 3 bases and the J gene end by 4 bases; junction bases not matched to a gene: 3. This chain's CDR3 is CASSEWDRGLYGYTF. The DNA for the CDR3 is TGTGCCAGCAGTGAGTGGGACAGGGGGCTCTATGGCTACACCTTC.

The V and J genes are TRBV19 and TRBJ1-6, with D perhaps TRBD1 (5 bases). Germline loops: CDR1 LNHDA, CDR2 SQIVND (reference sequence). Trimming shortened V by 6 bases and J by 2 bases, and 5 bases separated the two germline ends. This CDR3 contains 13 residues. The CDR3, as DNA: TGTGCCAGTAGGACAGCCTATAATTCACCCCTCCACTTT. Its protein is CASRTAYNSPLHF.

The chain has TRBV6-5 and TRBJ1-5; 7 bases are shared with TRBD1. This CDR3 comprises 16 residues. Germline CDR1 and CDR2: MNHEY and SVGAGI. V was pared by 2 bases and J by 6 bases, with 10 bases of the junction left unmatched. DNA of the CDR3: TGTGCCAGCAGTTACGTCGACAGGGATCTTGGTCAGCCCCAGCATTTT. Translated, it gives CASSYVDRDLGQPQHF.

This clone came up a few times. The CDR3 loop is CASSTSGRGQPQHF. Written as DNA, the CDR3 is TGTGCCAGCAGTACGTCAGGCAGAGGTCAGCCCCAGCATTTT. V is TRBV27 and J is TRBJ1-5; D gene ambiguous. This CDR3 is built from 14 residues. From germline, CDR1 is MNHEY and CDR2 SMNVEV (reference sequence). V lost 5 bases and J 6 bases, leaving 14 bases between the germline ends.

This sequence joins TRBV12-5 and TRBJ1-1; D gene uncertain. The CDR3 covers 14 residues. V was pared by 6 bases and J by 0 bases, with 11 bases between. Germline lookup yields CDR1 LGHNT and CDR2 FRNRAP. Written as DNA, the CDR3 is TGTGCTAGTGGCCGTGGACTCTTGAACACTGAAGCTTTCTTT. Encoded protein: CASGRGLLNTEAFF.

By frequency in the sample, this clone is medium-sized (0.01 to 0.1%). This chain connects TRBV19 to TRBJ2-1; D may be TRBD2 (6 bases). Germline CDR1 is LNHDA and CDR2 is SQIVND (reference sequence). Trimming removed 7 bases at V and 8 bases at J, with 15 bases between. CDR3 size: 13 residues. The CDR3 region has the DNA TGTGCCAGTAAATCTACTAGCATCCATGAGCAGTTCTTC. Its translation is CASKSTSIHEQFF. Together with reference TRBV19 and TRBJ2-1, the CDR3 gives the full variable domain: DGGITQSPKYLFRKEGQNVTLSCEQNLNHDAMYWYRQDPGQGLRLIYYSQIVNDFQKGDIAEGYSVSREKKESFPLTVTSAQKNPTAFYLCASKSTSIHEQFFGPGTRLTVL.

The chain recombines TRBV5-8 with TRBJ1-2; D unresolved. Deletions cut 0 bases from V and 4 bases from J, with 19 bases between. Germline V gives CDR1 SGHTS, CDR2 YDEGEE. The CDR3 length is 17 residues. The CDR3 DNA sequence: TGTGCCAGCAGCTTGGCCAAGGGCAAGGAAGGGCCCTATGGCTACACCTTC. As protein: CASSLAKGKEGPYGYTF.

This chain joins TRBV20-1 and TRBJ2-1; D gene uncertain. Germline V gene data show CDR1 as DFQATT and CDR2 as SNEGSKA (reference sequence). The ends were cut back, 6 bases at V and 8 bases at J, with 8 bases in the middle. CDR3 length: 10 residues. The CDR3 DNA reads as TGCAGTGCCAGAAGAGATGAGCAGTTCTTC. Translated: CSARRDEQFF.

This clone was found once. The CDR3 spells CASSLLNEQFF. CDR3 in DNA: TGCGCCAGCAGCTTGCTCAATGAGCAGTTCTTC. The J gene is TRBJ2-1, the V gene TRBV5-1; D unclear. The CDR3 has 11 residues. Germline V gene lookup returns CDR1 SGHRS and CDR2 YFSETQ. V lost 1 base and J lost 6, with 2 bases in between.

This chain joins TRBV29-1 and TRBJ1-2, with TRBD1 matching 10 bases. The CDR3 sequence is 16 residues long. Germline CDR1 and CDR2: SQVTM and ANQGSEA. V dropped 6 bases and J dropped 2; count of bases not matched to a gene: 12. The CDR3 DNA sequence: TGCAGCGTCAACGTTTTGACAGGGGGCGCGAACTATGGCTACACCTTC. Protein: CSVNVLTGGANYGYTF.

The chain has TRBV28 and TRBJ1-1; no clear D. The CDR3 is 12 residues long. Germline values: CDR1 MDHEN, CDR2 SYDVKM. Trimming pared 5 bases from V and 11 bases from J, leaving 15 bases between. The CDR3, as DNA: TGTGCCAGCAGTCTTACGGCCCAGACGGCTTTCTTT. Translating it yields CASSLTAQTAFF.

V is TRBV9 and J is TRBJ2-2, with 9 bases identical to TRBD2. The V segment lost 3 bases and the J segment 2 bases; nucleotides outside the gene matches: 5. Germline V CDR1 and CDR2: SGDLS, YYNGEE. This CDR3 region has 16 residues. CDR3 residues: CASSERLAVNTGELFF. CDR3 coding DNA: TGTGCCAGCAGCGAGCGACTAGCGGTTAACACCGGGGAGCTGTTTTTT.

The chain joins TRBV7-9 to TRBJ2-7, with 9 bases that match TRBD1. CDR3 length: 14 residues. With 5 bases clipped from V and 4 bases from J, the junction kept 6 bases outside the gene matches. CDR1 and CDR2 (germline): SEHNR, FQNEAQ (reference sequence). The chain's CDR3 is CASSLGTGLYEQYF. CDR3 in DNA: TGTGCCAGCAGCCTAGGGACAGGGTTGTACGAGCAGTACTTC.

The V gene is TRBV5-1, the J gene TRBJ1-3; possibly TRBD1 for D (5 bases). Germline-derived CDR1 and CDR2 are SGHRS and YFSETQ. V lost 0 bases and J lost 0, with 10 bases in between. The CDR3 has 16 amino acids. The CDR3 nucleotides are TGCGCCAGCAGCTTGGTTGAGGGGAACTCTGGAAACACCATATATTTT. It specifies CASSLVEGNSGNTIYF.

The V gene is TRBV19, the J gene TRBJ1-5; TRBD1 aligns across 9 bases. The CDR3 covers 16 residues. Per germline, CDR1 LNHDA and CDR2 SQIVND (reference sequence). Trimming removed 6 bases from V and 9 bases from J; junction bases left unmatched: 15. The CDR3 DNA follows: TGTGCCAGTAGCCATTACGACAGGGGGTTTATTCGGCCCCAGCATTTT. Protein: CASSHYDRGFIRPQHF.

This clone is a singleton in its sample. The rearrangement joins TRBV6-1 to TRBJ2-2, with D hard to call. CDR1 and CDR2 (germline): MNHNS, SASEGT. CDR3 length: 13 residues. Trimming cost V 1 base and J 5 bases, with 5 bases left between them. The CDR3 region has the DNA TGTGCCAGCAGTGAAGGAGTTACCGGGGAGCTGTTTTTT. This gives the protein CASSEGVTGELFF.

This chain links TRBV5-5 with TRBJ1-5; D is unresolved. CDR3 length: 13 amino acids. V was cut by 2 bases and J by 1 base, with 4 bases left in between. Per germline, CDR1 SGHKS and CDR2 YYEKEE (reference sequence). The chain's CDR3 is CASSFVSNQPQHF. In nucleotides, the CDR3 is TGTGCCAGCAGCTTCGTAAGCAATCAGCCCCAGCATTTT.

The V and J genes are TRBV6-5 and TRBJ2-7, with 7 bases fitting TRBD1. V lost 7 bases, J lost 2 bases, and 8 bases stayed unmatched. Germline lookup yields CDR1 MNHEY and CDR2 SVGAGI. The CDR3 consists of 14 residues. The CDR3 region has the DNA TGTGCCAGCACCCCGAACAGGGGCCCCTACGAGCAGTACTTC. Its protein product is CASTPNRGPYEQYF.

The V and J genes are TRBV2 and TRBJ1-6, with D maybe TRBD1 (5 bases). The length of the CDR3 is 14 residues. V shed 4 bases and J shed 7 bases, with 11 bases lying between them. CDR1 is SNHLY and CDR2 is FYNNEI in the germline V gene. CDR3 residues: CASSVSRDNSPLHF. The CDR3 DNA is TGTGCCAGCAGTGTGTCCAGGGACAATTCACCCCTCCACTTT.

This rearrangement joins TRBV9 to TRBJ2-3; 10 bases fit TRBD2. The junction had 2 bases not matched to a gene; V was cut back by 3 bases and J by 4 bases. The length of the CDR3 is 14 residues. Germline loops: CDR1 SGDLS, CDR2 YYNGEE. CDR3 amino acids: CASSEGLAPDTQYF. CDR3 in DNA: TGTGCCAGCAGCGAGGGACTAGCGCCAGATACGCAGTATTTT.

The gene calls are TRBV7-2 and TRBJ2-3; D is uncertain. The CDR3 sequence is 15 residues long. Germline values: CDR1 SGHTA, CDR2 FQGNSA. Trimming took off 0 bases at V and 0 bases at J, with 7 bases between the two ends. This chain's CDR3 is CASSLAGHSTDTQYF. In DNA, the CDR3 is TGTGCCAGCAGCTTAGCAGGGCATAGCACAGATACGCAGTATTTT.

The rearrangement links TRBV30 to TRBJ2-3; 7 nucleotides align to TRBD2. CDR1 GTSNPN and CDR2 SVGIG come from the germline V gene (reference sequence). The CDR3 covers 15 residues. After removal of 0 bases from V and 2 bases from J, the junction contained 5 bases not matched to a gene. CDR3 loop: CAWSVLSGATDTQYF. CDR3 in DNA: TGTGCCTGGAGTGTACTCAGCGGGGCCACAGATACGCAGTATTTT. The whole variable domain, remainder taken from reference TRBV30 and TRBJ2-3, is SQTIHQWPATLVQPVGSPLSLECTVEGTSNPNLYWYRQAAGRGLQLLFYSVGIGQISSEVPQNLSASRPQDRQFILSSKKLLLSDSGFYLCAWSVLSGATDTQYFGPGTRLTVL.

CDR3 nucleotides: TGTGCCAGCAGCCCACGGACAGTTCGATCCTACGAGCAGTACTTC. This gives the protein CASSPRTVRSYEQYF. The rearrangement links TRBV7-9 to TRBJ2-7; possible D gene TRBD1, 6 bases. Trimming cost V 5 bases and J 1 base, with 15 bases left between them. The CDR3 length is 15 residues. Germline V gives CDR1 SEHNR, CDR2 FQNEAQ (reference sequence).